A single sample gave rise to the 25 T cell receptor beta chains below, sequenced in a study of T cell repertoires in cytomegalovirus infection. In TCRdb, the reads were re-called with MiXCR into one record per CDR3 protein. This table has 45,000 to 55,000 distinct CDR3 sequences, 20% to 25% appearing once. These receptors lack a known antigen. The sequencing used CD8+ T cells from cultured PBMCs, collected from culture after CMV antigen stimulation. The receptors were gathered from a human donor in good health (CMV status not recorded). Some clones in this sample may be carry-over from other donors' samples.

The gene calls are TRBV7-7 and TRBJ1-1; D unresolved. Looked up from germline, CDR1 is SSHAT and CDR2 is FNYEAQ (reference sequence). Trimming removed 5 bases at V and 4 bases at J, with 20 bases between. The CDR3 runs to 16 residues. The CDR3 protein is CASSPTAGLASTEAFF. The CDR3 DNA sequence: TGTGCCAGCAGCCCCACCGCCGGACTCGCGAGCACTGAAGCTTTCTTT.

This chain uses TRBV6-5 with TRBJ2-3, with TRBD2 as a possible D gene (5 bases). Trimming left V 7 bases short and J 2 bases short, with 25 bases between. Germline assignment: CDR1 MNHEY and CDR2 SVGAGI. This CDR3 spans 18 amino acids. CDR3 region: CASTKTFSGSRSTDTQYF. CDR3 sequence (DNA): TGTGCCAGCACCAAAACGTTCAGCGGTTCTCGATCCACAGATACGCAGTATTTT.

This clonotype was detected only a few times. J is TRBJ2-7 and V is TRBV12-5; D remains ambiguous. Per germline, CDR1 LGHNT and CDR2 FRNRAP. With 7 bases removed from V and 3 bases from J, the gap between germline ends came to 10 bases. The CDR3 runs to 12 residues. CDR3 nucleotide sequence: TGTGCTAGTGCTCGGGTGGGCTACGAGCAGTACTTC. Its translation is CASARVGYEQYF.

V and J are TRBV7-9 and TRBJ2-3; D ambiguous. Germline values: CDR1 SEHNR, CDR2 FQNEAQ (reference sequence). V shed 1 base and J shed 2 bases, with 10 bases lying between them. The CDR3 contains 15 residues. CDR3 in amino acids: CASSLDPGPTDTQYF. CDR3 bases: TGTGCCAGCAGCTTAGACCCCGGGCCCACAGATACGCAGTATTTT.

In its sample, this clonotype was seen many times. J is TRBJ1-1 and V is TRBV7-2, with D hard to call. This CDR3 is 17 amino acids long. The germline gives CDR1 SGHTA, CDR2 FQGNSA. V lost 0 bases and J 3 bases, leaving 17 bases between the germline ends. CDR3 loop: CASSLALRQAGDTEAFF. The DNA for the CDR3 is TGTGCCAGCAGCTTAGCTTTGAGACAAGCCGGGGACACTGAAGCTTTCTTT.

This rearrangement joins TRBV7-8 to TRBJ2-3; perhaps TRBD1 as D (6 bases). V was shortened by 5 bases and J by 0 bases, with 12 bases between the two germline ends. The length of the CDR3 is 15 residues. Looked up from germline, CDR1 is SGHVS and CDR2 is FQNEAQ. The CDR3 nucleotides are TGTGCCAGCAGCCGGGGACACCCTAGCACAGATACGCAGTATTTT. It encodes CASSRGHPSTDTQYF.

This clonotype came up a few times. CDR3 amino acids: CATSDSISNQPQHF. CDR3 nucleotides: TGTGCCACCTCGGACAGCATTAGCAATCAGCCCCAGCATTTT. The chain links TRBV12-3 or TRBV12-4 to TRBJ1-5, with D perhaps TRBD1 (6 bases). V gave up 10 bases and J gave up 0 bases, with 13 bases separating them. The CDR3 loop spans 14 amino acids.

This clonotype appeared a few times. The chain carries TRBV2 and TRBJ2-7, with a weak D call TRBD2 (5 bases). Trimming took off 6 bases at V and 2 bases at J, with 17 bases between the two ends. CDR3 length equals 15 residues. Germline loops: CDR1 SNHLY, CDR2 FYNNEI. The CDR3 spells CASREDWSGTYEQYF. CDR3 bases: TGTGCCAGCAGAGAGGACTGGAGCGGTACCTACGAGCAGTACTTC.

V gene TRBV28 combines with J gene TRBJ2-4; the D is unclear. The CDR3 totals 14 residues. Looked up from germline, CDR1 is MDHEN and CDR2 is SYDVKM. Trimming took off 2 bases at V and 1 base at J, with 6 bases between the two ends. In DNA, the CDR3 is TGTGCCAGCAGTTTACGGTGGGCCAAAAACATTCAGTACTTC. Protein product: CASSLRWAKNIQYF.

The CDR3 coding sequence is TGTGCCAGCAGCCCCCTGGGACAGGGACCCTACGAGCAGTACTTC. Its protein product is CASSPLGQGPYEQYF. The rearrangement uses TRBV5-4 and TRBJ2-7, with 9 bases that match TRBD1. The CDR3 contains 15 residues. V dropped 4 bases and J dropped 2; count of bases not matched to a gene: 7. Germline loops: CDR1 SGHNT, CDR2 YYREEE (reference sequence).

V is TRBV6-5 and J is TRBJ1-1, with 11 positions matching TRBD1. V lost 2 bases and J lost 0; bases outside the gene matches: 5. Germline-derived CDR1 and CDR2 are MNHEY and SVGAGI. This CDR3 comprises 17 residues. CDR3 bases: TGTGCCAGCAGTTACGGGCCGGGACAGGGGGTGAACACTGAAGCTTTCTTT. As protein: CASSYGPGQGVNTEAFF.

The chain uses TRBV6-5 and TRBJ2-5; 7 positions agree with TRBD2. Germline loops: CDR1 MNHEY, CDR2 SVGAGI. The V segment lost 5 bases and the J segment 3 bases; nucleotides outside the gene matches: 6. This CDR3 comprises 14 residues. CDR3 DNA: TGTGCCAGCAGTCCGGATGGGAGGGAAGAGACCCAGTACTTC. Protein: CASSPDGREETQYF.

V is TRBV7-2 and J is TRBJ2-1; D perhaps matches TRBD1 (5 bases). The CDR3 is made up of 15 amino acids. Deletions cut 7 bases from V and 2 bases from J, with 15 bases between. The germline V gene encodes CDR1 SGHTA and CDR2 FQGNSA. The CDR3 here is CASMLSTGPYNEQFF. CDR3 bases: TGTGCCAGCATGCTTAGTACAGGACCCTACAATGAGCAGTTCTTC.

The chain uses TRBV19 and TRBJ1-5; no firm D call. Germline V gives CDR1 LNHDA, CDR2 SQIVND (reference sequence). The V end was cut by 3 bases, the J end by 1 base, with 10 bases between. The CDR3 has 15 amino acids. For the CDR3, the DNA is TGTGCCAGTAGTATGAGGGATCCGAGCAATCAGCCCCAGCATTTT. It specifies CASSMRDPSNQPQHF.

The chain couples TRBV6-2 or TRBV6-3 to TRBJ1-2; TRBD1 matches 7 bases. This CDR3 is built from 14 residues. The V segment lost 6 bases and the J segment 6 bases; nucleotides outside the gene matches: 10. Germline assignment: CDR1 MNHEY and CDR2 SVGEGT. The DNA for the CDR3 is TGTGCCAGCAGGTACAGGGGCCTAGCGGATGGCTACACCTTC. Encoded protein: CASRYRGLADGYTF.

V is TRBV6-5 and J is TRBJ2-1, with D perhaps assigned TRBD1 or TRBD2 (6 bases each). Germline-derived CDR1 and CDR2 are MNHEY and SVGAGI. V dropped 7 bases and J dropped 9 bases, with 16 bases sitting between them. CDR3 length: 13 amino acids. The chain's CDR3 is CASTGFGGFEQFF. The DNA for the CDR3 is TGTGCCAGCACTGGCTTCGGGGGCTTTGAGCAGTTCTTC.

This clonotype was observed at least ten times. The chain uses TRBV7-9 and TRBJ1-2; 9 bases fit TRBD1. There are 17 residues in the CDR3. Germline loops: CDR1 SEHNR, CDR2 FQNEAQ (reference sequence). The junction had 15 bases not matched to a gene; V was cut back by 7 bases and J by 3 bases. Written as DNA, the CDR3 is TGTGCCAGCAATCGCCCGGGACAGGGTGACGAGGACTATGGCTACACCTTC. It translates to CASNRPGQGDEDYGYTF.

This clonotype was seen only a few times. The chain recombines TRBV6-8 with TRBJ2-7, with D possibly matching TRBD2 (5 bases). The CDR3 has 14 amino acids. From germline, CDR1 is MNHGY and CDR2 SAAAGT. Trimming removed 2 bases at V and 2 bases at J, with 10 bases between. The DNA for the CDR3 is TGTGCCAGCAGTTACGCTCGGGGAACCTACGAGCAGTACTTC. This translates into CASSYARGTYEQYF.

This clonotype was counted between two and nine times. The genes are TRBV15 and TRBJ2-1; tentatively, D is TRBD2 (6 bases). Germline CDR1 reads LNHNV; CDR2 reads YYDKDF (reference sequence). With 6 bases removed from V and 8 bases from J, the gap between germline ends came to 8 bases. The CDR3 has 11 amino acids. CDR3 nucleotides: TGTGCCACCAGGGAGGGCCATGAGCAGTTCTTC. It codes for CATREGHEQFF.

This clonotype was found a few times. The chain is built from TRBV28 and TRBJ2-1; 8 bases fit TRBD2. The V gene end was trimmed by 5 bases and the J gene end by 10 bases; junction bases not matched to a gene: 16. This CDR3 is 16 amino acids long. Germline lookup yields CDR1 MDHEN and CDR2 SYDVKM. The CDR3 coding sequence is TGTGCCAGCAGTCCCCGCAGGGGAGCGGGAGCAGGGGAGCAGTTCTTC. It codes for CASSPRRGAGAGEQFF.

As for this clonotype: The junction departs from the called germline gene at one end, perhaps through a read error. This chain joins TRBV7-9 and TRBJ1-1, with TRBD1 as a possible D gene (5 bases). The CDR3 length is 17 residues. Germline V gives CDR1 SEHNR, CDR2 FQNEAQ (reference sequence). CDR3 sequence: CASSLPVTKIQDTEAFF. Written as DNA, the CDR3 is TGTGCCAGCAGCTTACCAGTGACAAAGATTCAGGACACTGAAGCTTTTTTT.

The CDR3 sequence is CASSIGGTSGRYEQFF. Here the CDR3 DNA reads TGTGCCAGCAGCATCGGCGGGACTAGCGGGAGGTATGAGCAGTTCTTC. The chain joins TRBV9 to TRBJ2-1; 15 nucleotides agree with TRBD2. Germline V gene sequence: CDR1 SGDLS, CDR2 YYNGEE. J lost 8 bases, V lost 4 bases, and 7 bases had no gene match. This CDR3 is built from 16 residues. Combining the CDR3 with reference TRBV9 and TRBJ2-1 gives the whole variable domain DSGVTQTPKHLITATGQRVTLRCSPRSGDLSVYWYQQSLDQGLQFLIQYYNGEERAKGNILERFSAQQFPDLHSELNLSSLELGDSALYFCASSIGGTSGRYEQFFGPGTRLTVL.

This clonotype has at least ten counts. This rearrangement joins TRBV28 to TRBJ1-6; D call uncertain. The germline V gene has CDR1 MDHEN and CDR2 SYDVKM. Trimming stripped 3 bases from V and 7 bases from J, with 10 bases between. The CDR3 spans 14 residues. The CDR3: CASSFAGTNSPLHF. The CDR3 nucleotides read TGTGCCAGCAGTTTCGCTGGCACAAATTCACCCCTCCACTTT.

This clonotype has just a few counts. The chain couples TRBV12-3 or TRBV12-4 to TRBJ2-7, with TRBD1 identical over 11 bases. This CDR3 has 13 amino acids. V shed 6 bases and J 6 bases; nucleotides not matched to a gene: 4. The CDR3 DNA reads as TGTGCCAGCAGAACGGGACAGGGGGTCGAGCAGTACTTC. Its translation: CASRTGQGVEQYF.

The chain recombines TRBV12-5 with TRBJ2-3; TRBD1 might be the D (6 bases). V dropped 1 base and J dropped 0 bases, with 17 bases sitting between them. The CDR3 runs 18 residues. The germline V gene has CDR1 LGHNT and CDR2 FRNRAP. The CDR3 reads CASGLARTGKTSTDTQYF. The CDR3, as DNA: TGTGCTAGTGGTTTGGCTCGTACAGGGAAAACTAGCACAGATACGCAGTATTTT.